This T cell receptor (beta chain) was sequenced for a study of T-cell memory formation after mild COVID-19. The CDR3 spans 16 residues. After removal of 5 bases from V and 1 base from J, the junction contained 9 bases not matched to a gene. Germline values: CDR1 SGHAT, CDR2 FQDESV (reference sequence). Broader study findings: Second-wave clones peaking on day 37 lacked confirmed SARS-CoV-2 specificity.

Details on this clonotype: Its antigen is not known.

Sample barcodes and UMIs were carried by the TCR alpha and TCR beta cDNA libraries that 5'RACE generated with constant-segment primers. TCRdb analysed the 5' RACE reads with MiXCR anew, one entry per CDR3 protein. This table has about 360,000 distinct CDR3 sequences, roughly 13% appearing once. V usage is TRBV11-1 and J usage is TRBJ2-3; TRBD1 matches 7 bases. The origin of this receptor is a man between 18 and 29 years old who had mild COVID-19 (a few samples of this study predate the infection). Cell type and time point are not known. Sequencing used PBMCs or a T cell subset sorted from them (not recorded which). This CDR3 is CASSIPQGVGTDTQYF. As DNA, the CDR3 is TGTGCCAGCAGCATACCCCAGGGGGTAGGCACAGATACGCAGTATTTT.